This TCR beta chain was retrieved from a study of cytomegalovirus exposure and HLA in healthy donors (dated by TCRdb to 2016 to 2017). In terms of the full investigation: An earlier analysis of some 500 of the donors reported about 290 Gb of sequence data and 117 million unique TCR beta sequences from about 200 million T cells. An early release that covered around 590 HLA-typed donors contained around 300 gigabases of sequencing data and tens of millions of unique TCR sequences. The genetic ancestry cluster associated with self-reported Caucasian donors included roughly four fifths of the roughly 390 genotyped donors. The study aimed to test whether signatures of past pathogen exposure could be identified by cataloging public T cell receptors. The study profiled the T cell repertoires of hundreds of subjects by immunosequencing and related them to cytomegalovirus serostatus. In addition to the first cohort of approximately 670 subjects, a separate validation cohort of about 120 different subjects was used. To predict cytomegalovirus infection status, the study brought together high-throughput TCR immunosequencing, statistical association of individual TCRs with disease status, and machine learning. A later analysis re-analyzed previously published TCR beta repertoires from roughly 600 donors and added high-resolution HLA genotyping to study TCR occurrence patterns. In the later analysis, no new phenotypic data were used to find candidate immune exposures; instead, reliance was placed on TCR beta sequences and their occurrence across donors. An earlier analysis of about 620 of the donors applied high-throughput TCR beta sequencing to assess whether each TCR beta V gene segment acted as functional or pseudogenic. Donor age, sex, ethnicity and CMV serostatus were compiled alongside the repertoire data. In a later genetic analysis, genome-wide SNP genotypes for about three fifths of the 666 donors were used, and that subset was treated as a discovery cohort. Every discovery cohort repertoire had been produced on one sequencing platform. HLA typing covered class I and class II loci at four-digit resolution. Typing coverage differed by locus: A, B, C, DRB1 and DQB1 were typed in roughly 629-630 donors, DQA1 in 500 to 550, DPA1 in approximately 610, and DPB1 in approximately 450. Four to six DR-DQ haplotypes were handled as single units for association and clustering, since linkage in the cohort was strong. Among 300 to 500 genotyped donors of the cohort, an average of around 250,000 unique TCR beta nucleotide sequences was sequenced per donor, of which 15% to 20% were non-productive.

Comments on this clone: Its antigen remains unidentified. Nothing much larger sits one base from this clone, and base qualities are not available.

Points the paper makes about the study in general: According to the authors, the approach could potentially be generalized to other disease states and immunological phenotypes. CMV serostatus was the only immune exposure information available for the cohort. According to a later genetic analysis, donors in an Asian-associated ancestry cluster had fewer N-insertions in productive TCRs than the roughly 660-donor mean. Some IMGT-functional V segments, including TRBV6-2 and TRBV6-3, could not be told apart with the 87-base-pair reads, so those segments were excluded. In an earlier analysis of 587 of the donors, most TCR beta V segments appeared in productive rearrangements about 87% or about 30% of the time, broadly matching IMGT annotations. In a later genetic analysis, a missense DCLRE1C variant was associated with V-gene and J-gene trimming of TCR beta chains, and the association was replicated in an independent cohort. Cytomegalovirus status was reported to be diagnosed by the classifier with high specificity and sensitivity in both the original and validation cohorts. In vitro tests confirmed that three of the cytomegalovirus-associated TCR beta chains recognize cytomegalovirus antigens. A group of highly shared sequence variants was considered likely to be a technical artifact of the sequencing pipeline. The presence/absence analyses assumed that sequencing depth was roughly uniform across donors, and that assumption may not be true. Linkage disequilibrium might explain the correlated functional status among segregating V segments, but an unknown experimental factor could not be excluded. In this cohort, only TCR beta chains were sequenced, and detectable features were limited by the absence of alpha or paired-chain data. Because HLA typing was missing for some donors at each locus, association tests included only the typed subset. A later analysis found that most CMV-associated TCR beta chains appeared HLA-restricted, with HLA associations seemingly driven largely by CMV exposure. Assigning TCR associations to individual alleles was difficult when HLA alleles, especially DR and DQ, strongly co-occurred. Several of the top co-occurrence clusters appeared to be linked to parvovirus B19, influenza, CMV and Epstein-Barr virus, according to a later analysis. A further reported finding was that TCR beta sequences accurately predicted the HLA-A and HLA-B alleles for most subjects in the first cohort. A later analysis found that TCR association rates varied across HLA loci, with DRB1 alleles showing the most associated TCRs and HLA-C alleles the fewest. In a later analysis, around 17,000 TCR beta sequences were associated with specific HLA alleles at a false discovery rate of 0.05. Most TCR sequences were seen in very few donors, while some public TCRs were found in many individuals. Compared with equally common non-associated chains, HLA-associated TCR beta chains in a later analysis were more clonally expanded and had lower generation probabilities. The study listed 164 TCR beta chains as associated with cytomegalovirus. Roughly 17 rarely observed V segments, including chromosome 9 orphons, were excluded from the earlier analysis of approximately 500 of the donors because counts were too low.

V is pruned by 4 bases and J by 10 bases, leaving 7 bases of the junction without a gene match. CDR1 and CDR2, looked up from the germline V gene, are SGHTS and YDEGEE. The CDR3 starts with the cysteine, ends with the phenylalanine, and has 13 residues. Only the CDR3 region is kept as DNA, spanning 39 bases read in frame from base 1. The cohort consisted of 650 to 850 healthy bone marrow donors. At the time of sampling, all cohort members were nominally healthy, though unrecorded immune exposures were likely present. The donor was CMV seronegative and was included in the group of about 400 seronegative cohort members. A peripheral blood sample was collected from each donor, and TCR beta sequencing was performed on peripheral blood mononuclear cells. Genomic DNA extraction from the blood cell samples was performed with the Qiagen DNeasy Blood Extraction Kit. Libraries were constructed by the immunoSEQ multiplex PCR assay. The multiplex PCR relied on a mix of 60 forward primers for TCR Vbeta segments and 13 reverse primers for TCR Jbeta segments. Amplification of the CDR3 region of rearranged TCR beta genes was performed with a multiplex PCR assay on genomic DNA. The amplified TCR beta libraries were sequenced on the Illumina HiSeq System as 87-base-pair reads. The authors' analysis ran thus. In a later analysis, tens of millions of unique TCR beta chains were counted across the roughly 670 repertoires, and about 9.9 million of these chains were shared by at least two donors. To remove PCR and sequencing errors, raw reads were error-corrected and collapsed into unique sequences using a nearest-neighbor algorithm that merged closely related sequences. Alignment of CDR3 sequences to IMGT reference sequences was used to assign V, D and J gene segments. For a sequence to be retained, at least a six-nucleotide match to both a V gene segment and a J gene segment was required. A rearrangement counted as productive if the CDR3 had no stop codons and remained in frame with V and J, and every other rearrangement counted as non-productive. CDR3 was defined according to IMGT convention as the region running from the second conserved V-encoded cysteine to the conserved J-encoded phenylalanine. The earlier analysis of about 640 of the donors excluded any sequence lacking an unambiguous match to a single V gene segment. In an earlier analysis of some 590 of the donors, V segments were called functional above 56.7% productive rearrangements and were called segregating when the between-donor standard deviation exceeded 5%. A statistical classification framework was built for diagnosing cytomegalovirus status from the catalog of TCR beta chain sequences. V and J gene assignment, in a later analysis, came from comparing TCR nucleotide sequences with IMGT/GENE-DB human TR gene sequences. Using the TCRdist pipeline, a later analysis assigned CDR3 sequences along with most-parsimonious VDJ recombination scenarios. In a later analysis, each TCR beta chain was defined by its CDR3 amino acid sequence together with its V-gene family, and reads lacking a unique V-gene family were excluded. As a way to deal with suspected cross-contamination and a sequencing artifact, a later analysis dropped nearly 600 nucleotide sequences that were highly shared and had low generation probability. For each public chain, a later analysis derived a clonal expansion index from normalized ranks of inferred template counts within each repertoire. In a later analysis, generation probabilities were computed using a VDJ recombination model fitted to out-of-frame rearrangements, and the results were checked against IGoR. In a later analysis, TCR-TCR, TCR-HLA and TCR-CMV co-occurrence was scored with hypergeometric tests, and a repertoire-size bias correction was applied to TCR pairs. In a later analysis, false discovery rates were estimated by permuting HLA or CMV assignments 20 times. In a later analysis, co-occurring TCRs were grouped using DBSCAN, and TCRdist sequence similarity was added for clustering within HLA-allele-positive subsets. Repertoires with fewer than 30,000 or more than 120,000 public chains were left out of co-occurrence clustering, as were five repertoires with anomalous nucleotide sharing. The immuneACCESS repertoire file appears here via TCRdb, limited to in-frame rearrangements. These files lack a portion of the clones; in checked studies, under half of the deficit traces to unresolved V genes, and the cause of the others is not known. For V, J and clone size, that table is used; D and trimming come from the DNA. This sample is represented by around 140,000 clones; approximately 80% of them were singletons. The ten largest clones add up to 1.5% of the sample.

This sequence originates from a female donor in good health and CMV-seronegative. Sequencing input: PBMCs. The receptor chain draws on TRBV5-8 and TRBJ2-5; 10 bases in the middle match TRBD1. CDR3 sequence: CASSGRTGGIQYF. The DNA reads as follows: TGTGCCAGCAGCGGGCGGACAGGGGGGATCCAGTACTTC.